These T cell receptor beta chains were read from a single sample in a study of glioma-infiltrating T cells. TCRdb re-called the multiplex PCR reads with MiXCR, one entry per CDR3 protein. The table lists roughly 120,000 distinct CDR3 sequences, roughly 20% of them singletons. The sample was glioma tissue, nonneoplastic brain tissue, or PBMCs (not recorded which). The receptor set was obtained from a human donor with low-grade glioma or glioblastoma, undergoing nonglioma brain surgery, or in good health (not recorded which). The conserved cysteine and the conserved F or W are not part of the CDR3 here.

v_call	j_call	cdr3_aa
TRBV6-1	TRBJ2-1	ASKGERDRSYNEQF
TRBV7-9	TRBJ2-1	ASSSGQGRNYEQF
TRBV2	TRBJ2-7	ASSFYLTQGSYEQY
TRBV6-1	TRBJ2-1	ASRPQGAGSYNEQF
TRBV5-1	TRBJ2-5	ASSSSVQGAGETQY
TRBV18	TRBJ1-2	ASSPGTGNNYGYT
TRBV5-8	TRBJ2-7	APTGLTIKNTYEQY
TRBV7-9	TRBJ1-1	ASSPGQGTNTEAF
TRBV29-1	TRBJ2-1	SVSPGANEQF
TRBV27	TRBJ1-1	ASSFKGGWLNTEAF
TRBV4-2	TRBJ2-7	ASSQAEGFSYEQY
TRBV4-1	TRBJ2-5	ASSQLTSGSVETQY
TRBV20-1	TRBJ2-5	SATTGQGPETQY
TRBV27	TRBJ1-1	ASSLPRDGNTEAF
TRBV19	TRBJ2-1	ASTPGGSYNEQF
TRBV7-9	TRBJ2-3	ASSLVNSWAERTDTQY
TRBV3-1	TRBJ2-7	ASSQGGTGRDEQY
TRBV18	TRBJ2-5	ASSWTGEETQY
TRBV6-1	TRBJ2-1	ASTSGNSYEQF
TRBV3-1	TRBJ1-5	ASSPQVGNQPQH
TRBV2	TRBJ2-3	ASSEILDGLALTDTQY
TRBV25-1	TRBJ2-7	ASSTDSSVSYEQY
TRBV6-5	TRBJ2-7	ASSSRTSGRPMGPYEQH
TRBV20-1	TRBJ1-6	SASPLPTETHGSPLH
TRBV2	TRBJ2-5	ASGSSTQY
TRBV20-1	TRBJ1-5	SAPGRGSNQPQH
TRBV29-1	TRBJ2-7	SVADNSYEQY
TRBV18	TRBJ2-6	ASSPSGSSGANVLT
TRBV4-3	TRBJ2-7	ASSQYHGTGYDEQY
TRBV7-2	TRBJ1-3	ASSFQGASTIY
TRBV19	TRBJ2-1	AGRGRTGYTEQF
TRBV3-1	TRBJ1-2	ASSQVGQGPSYDYGYT
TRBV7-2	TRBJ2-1	ASSYSISEQF
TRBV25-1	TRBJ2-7	ASGYTRSGRYEQY
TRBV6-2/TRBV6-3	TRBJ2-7	ARRSVRGLAPS
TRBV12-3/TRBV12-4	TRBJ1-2	ASSLGDFYT
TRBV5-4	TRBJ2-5	ASSYGTREGPETQY
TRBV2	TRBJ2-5	ASSGEGHLYQETQY
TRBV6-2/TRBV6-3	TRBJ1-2	ASSYSGDNYGYT
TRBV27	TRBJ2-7	ASGGLDSYEQY
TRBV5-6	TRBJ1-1	ASSLTGVTEAF
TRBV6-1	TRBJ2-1	ASSSQGRGRFGNEQF
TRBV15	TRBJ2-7	ATSTGLAGVYEQY
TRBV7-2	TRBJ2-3	ASSLVWLGDTQY
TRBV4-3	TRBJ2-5	ASSQDRGAYETQY
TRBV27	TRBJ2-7	ASSAIAGGLYEQY